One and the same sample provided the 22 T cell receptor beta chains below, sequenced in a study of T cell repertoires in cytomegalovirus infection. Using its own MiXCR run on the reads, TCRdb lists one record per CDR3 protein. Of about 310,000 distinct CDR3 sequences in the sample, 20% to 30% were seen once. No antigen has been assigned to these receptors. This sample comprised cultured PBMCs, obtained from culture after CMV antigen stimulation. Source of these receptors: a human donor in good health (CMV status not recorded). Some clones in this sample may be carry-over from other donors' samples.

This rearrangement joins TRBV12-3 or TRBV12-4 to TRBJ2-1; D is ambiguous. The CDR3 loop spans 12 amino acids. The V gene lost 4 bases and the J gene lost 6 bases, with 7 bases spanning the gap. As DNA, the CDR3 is TGTGCCAGCAGTTACAACGTCAATGAGCAGTTCTTC. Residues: CASSYNVNEQFF.

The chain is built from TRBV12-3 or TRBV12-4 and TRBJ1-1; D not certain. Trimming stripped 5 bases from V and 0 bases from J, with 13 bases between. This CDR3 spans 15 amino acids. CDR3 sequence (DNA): TGTGCCAGCAGTACCCGGTGGGGTTTGAACACTGAAGCTTTCTTT. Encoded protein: CASSTRWGLNTEAFF.

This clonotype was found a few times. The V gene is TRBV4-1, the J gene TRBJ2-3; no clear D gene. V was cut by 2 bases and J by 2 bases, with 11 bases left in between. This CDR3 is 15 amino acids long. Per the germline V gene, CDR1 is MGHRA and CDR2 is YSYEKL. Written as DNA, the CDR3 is TGCGCCAGCAGCCAAATCGTCACCTACACAGATACGCAGTATTTT. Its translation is CASSQIVTYTDTQYF.

In DNA form, the CDR3 reads TGTGCCAGCAGCCCAATTGGGGGGACCACAGATACGCAGTATTTT. Translated: CASSPIGGTTDTQYF. The chain combines TRBV7-9 with TRBJ2-3; weak D call: TRBD2 (6 bases). The CDR3 spans 15 residues. Germline V gene lookup returns CDR1 SEHNR and CDR2 FQNEAQ (reference sequence). V gave up 5 bases and J gave up 2 bases, with 14 bases separating them.

CDR3 nucleotides: TGCGCCAGCAGCCCCTCCCAGAGACAGGGACCATACGAGCAGTACTTC. Translating it yields CASSPSQRQGPYEQYF. The genes are TRBV4-3 and TRBJ2-7, with TRBD1 matching 7 bases. V trimming: 4 bases; J trimming: 4 bases; junction bases outside the gene matches: 13. The CDR3 is 16 amino acids. Germline V gene lookup returns CDR1 LGHNA and CDR2 YSLEER.

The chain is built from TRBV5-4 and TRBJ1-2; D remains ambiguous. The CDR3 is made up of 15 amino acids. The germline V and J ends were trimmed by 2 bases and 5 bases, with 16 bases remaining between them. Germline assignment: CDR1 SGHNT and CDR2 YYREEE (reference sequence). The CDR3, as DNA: TGTGCCAGCAGCTTAGGGCCGTTAGGACGATATGGCTACACCTTC. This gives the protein CASSLGPLGRYGYTF.

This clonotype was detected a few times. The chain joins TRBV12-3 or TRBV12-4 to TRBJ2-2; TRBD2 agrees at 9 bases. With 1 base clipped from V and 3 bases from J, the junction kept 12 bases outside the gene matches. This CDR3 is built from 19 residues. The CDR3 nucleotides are TGTGCCAGCAGTTTAGGCCTAGCGGGGACCAGGATCCACACCGGGGAGCTGTTTTTT. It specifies CASSLGLAGTRIHTGELFF.

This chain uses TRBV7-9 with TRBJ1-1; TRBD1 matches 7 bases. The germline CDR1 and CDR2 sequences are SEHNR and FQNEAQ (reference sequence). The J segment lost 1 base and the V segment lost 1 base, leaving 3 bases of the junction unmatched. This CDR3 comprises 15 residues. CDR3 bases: TGTGCCAGCAGCTTAGACCGGACAGGGAACACTGAAGCTTTCTTT. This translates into CASSLDRTGNTEAFF.

In DNA, the CDR3 is TGTGCCAGCAGCTTAGGCTCCGGGACAGGGGCGCAGGTCTATGGCTACACCTTC. It codes for CASSLGSGTGAQVYGYTF. The rearrangement joins TRBV7-2 to TRBJ1-2, with 10 bases matching TRBD1. After removal of 1 base from V and 4 bases from J, the junction contained 12 bases not matched to a gene. CDR1 and CDR2 from the germline V gene are SGHTA and FQGNSA. CDR3 length: 18 amino acids.

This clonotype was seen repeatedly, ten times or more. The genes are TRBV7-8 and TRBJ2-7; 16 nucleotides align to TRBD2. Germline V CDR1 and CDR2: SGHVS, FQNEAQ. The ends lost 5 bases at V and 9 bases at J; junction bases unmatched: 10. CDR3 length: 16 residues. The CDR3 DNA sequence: TGTGCCAGCAGCGTCACCGGGACTAGCGGGAGGGCCGGGCAGTACTTC. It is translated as CASSVTGTSGRAGQYF.

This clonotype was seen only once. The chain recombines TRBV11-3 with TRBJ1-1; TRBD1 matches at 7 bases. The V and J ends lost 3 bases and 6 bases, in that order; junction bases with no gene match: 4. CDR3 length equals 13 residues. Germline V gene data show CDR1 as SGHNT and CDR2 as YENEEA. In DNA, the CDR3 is TGTGCCAGCAGCTTCTCAGGGGGTTCTGAAGCTTTCTTT. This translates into CASSFSGGSEAFF. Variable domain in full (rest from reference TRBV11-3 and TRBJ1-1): EAGVVQSPRYKIIEKKQPVAFWCNPISGHNTLYWYLQNLGQGPELLIRYENEEAVDDSQLPKDRFSAERLKGVDSTLKIQPAELGDSAVYLCASSFSGGSEAFFGQGTRLTVV.

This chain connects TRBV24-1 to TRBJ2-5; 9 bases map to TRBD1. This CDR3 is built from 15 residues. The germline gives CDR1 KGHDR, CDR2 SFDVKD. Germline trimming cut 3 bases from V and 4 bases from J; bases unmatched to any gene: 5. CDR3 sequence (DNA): TGTGCCACCAGTGATCCCGGGACAGGGCCAGAGACCCAGTACTTC. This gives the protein CATSDPGTGPETQYF.

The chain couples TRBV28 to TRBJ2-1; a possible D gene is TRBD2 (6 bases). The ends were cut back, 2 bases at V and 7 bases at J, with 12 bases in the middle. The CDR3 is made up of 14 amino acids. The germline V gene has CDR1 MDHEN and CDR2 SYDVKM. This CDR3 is CASSLVGRANEQFF. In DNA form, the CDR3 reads TGTGCCAGCAGTTTAGTCGGGAGAGCGAATGAGCAGTTCTTC.

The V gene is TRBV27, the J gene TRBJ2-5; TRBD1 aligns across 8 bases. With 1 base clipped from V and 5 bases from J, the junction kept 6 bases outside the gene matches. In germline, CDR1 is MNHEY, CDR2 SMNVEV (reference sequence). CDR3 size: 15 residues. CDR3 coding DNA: TGTGCCAGCAGTTTATTCGGGACAGGTTTCGAGACCCAGTACTTC. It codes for CASSLFGTGFETQYF.

CDR3 sequence: CASNGAGVPGEQFF. The CDR3 DNA follows: TGTGCCAGCAATGGTGCGGGAGTTCCTGGAGAGCAGTTCTTC. The V call is TRBV14, the J call TRBJ2-1, with 7 bases aligning to TRBD2. CDR3 length: 14 amino acids. Germline lookup yields CDR1 SGHDN and CDR2 FVKESK. V shed 7 bases, J shed 10 bases, and the junction held 13 bases outside the gene matches.

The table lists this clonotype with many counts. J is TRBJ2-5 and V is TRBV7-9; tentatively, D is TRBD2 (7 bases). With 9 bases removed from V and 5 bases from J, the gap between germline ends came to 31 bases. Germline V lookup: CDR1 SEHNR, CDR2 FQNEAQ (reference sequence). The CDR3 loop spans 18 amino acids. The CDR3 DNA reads TGTGCCAGACTCCCTTTCAACCAGCTTAGAAGGGGGGGCGAGACCCAGTACTTC. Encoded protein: CARLPFNQLRRGGETQYF. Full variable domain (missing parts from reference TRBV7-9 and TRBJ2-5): DTGVSQNPRHKITKRGQNVTFRCDPISEHNRLYWYRQTLGQGPEFLTYFQNEAQLEKSRLLSDRFSAERPKGSFSTLEIQRTEQGDSAMYLCARLPFNQLRRGGETQYFGPGTRLLVL.

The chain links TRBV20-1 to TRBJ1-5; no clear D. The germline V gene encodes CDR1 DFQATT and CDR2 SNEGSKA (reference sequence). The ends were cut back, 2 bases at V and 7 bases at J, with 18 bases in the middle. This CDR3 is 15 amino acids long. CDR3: CSARPVAAPIQPQHF. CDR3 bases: TGCAGTGCTAGACCTGTAGCGGCGCCAATCCAGCCCCAGCATTTT.

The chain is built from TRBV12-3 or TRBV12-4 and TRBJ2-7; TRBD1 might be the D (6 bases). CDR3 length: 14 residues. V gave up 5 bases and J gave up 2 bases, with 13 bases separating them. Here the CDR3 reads CASSPDRYTYEQYV. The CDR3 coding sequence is TGTGCCAGCAGTCCCGACAGGTACACCTACGAGCAGTACGTC.

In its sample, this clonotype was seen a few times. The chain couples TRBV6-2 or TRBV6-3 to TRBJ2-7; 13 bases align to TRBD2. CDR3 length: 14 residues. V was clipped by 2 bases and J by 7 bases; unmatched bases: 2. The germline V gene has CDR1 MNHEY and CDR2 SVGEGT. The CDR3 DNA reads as TGTGCCAGCAGTTACCGGACTAGCGGGGGAGAGCAGTACGTC. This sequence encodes CASSYRTSGGEQYV.

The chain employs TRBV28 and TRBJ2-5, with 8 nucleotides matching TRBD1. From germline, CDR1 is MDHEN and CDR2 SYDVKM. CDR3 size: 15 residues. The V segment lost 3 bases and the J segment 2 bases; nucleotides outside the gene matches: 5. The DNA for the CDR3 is TGTGCCAGCAGTTTCCCTGGACAGGGACAAGAGACCCAGTACTTC. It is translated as CASSFPGQGQETQYF.

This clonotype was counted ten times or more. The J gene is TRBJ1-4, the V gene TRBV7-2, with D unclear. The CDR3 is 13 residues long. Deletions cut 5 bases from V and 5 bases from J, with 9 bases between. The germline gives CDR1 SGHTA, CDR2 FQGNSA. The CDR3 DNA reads TGTGCCAGCAGCACCCGGCGGAATGAAAAACTGTTTTTT. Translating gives CASSTRRNEKLFF. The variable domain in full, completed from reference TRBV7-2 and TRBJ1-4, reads GAGVSQSPSNKVTEKGKDVELRCDPISGHTALYWYRQSLGQGLEFLIYFQGNSAPDKSGLPSDRFSAERTGGSVSTLTIQRTQQEDSAVYLCASSTRRNEKLFFGSGTQLSVL.

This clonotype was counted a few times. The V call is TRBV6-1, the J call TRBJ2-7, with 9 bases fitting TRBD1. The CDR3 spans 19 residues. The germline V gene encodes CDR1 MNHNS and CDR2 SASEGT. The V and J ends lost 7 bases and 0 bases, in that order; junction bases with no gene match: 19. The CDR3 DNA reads TGTGCCAGCAAACCCTCCGGGACAGGGATCATAGCAGTCTCCTACGAGCAGTACTTC. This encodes CASKPSGTGIIAVSYEQYF.